This record concerns one T cell receptor (beta chain) sequence. Its antigen remains unknown. Each donor's status was that of a healthy bone marrow donor. This sample stems from a study of cytomegalovirus exposure and HLA in healthy donors. Study-level background: Most genotyped donors, over 70% of around 370, had Caucasian-associated genetic ancestry. Study-wide results and caveats: The presence/absence work took it that sequencing depth was about the same across donors. Follow-up analysis seemed to connect common viral pathogens with several of the most significant clusters identified.

Germline CDR1 reads LNHDA; CDR2 reads SQIVND (reference sequence). V lost 3 bases, J lost 0 bases, and 18 bases lay in between. This CDR3 is 18 amino acids long. Primers included in the PCR were 60 Vbeta and 13 Jbeta primers. The data were produced by immunoSEQ multiplex PCR, yet TCRdb's version contains in-frame clones alone and is incomplete. Among about 150,000 clones listed, about 85% were seen once. V is TRBV19 and J is TRBJ2-1, with a possible D match to TRBD2 (5 bases). Material for sequencing was PBMCs. This TCR was sampled from a boy aged 2-15 years in good health and CMV-seronegative. The CDR3 loop is CASSIFGGRSSSYNEQFF. The CDR3 DNA reads as TGTGCCAGTAGTATTTTTGGCGGGCGTTCCAGCTCCTACAATGAGCAGTTCTTC.